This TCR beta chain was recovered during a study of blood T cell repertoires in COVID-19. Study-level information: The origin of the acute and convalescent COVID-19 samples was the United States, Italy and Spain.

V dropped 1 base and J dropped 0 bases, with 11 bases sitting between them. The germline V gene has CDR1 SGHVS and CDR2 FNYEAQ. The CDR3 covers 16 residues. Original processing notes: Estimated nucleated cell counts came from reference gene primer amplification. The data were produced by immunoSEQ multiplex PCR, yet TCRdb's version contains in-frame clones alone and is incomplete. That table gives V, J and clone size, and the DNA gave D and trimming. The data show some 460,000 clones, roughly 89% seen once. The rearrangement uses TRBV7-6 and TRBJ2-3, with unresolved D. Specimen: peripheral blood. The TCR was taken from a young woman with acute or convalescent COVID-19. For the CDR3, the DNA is TGTGCCAGCAGCTTAGGAGGAGCCCGAAGCACAGATACGCAGTATTTT. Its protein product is CASSLGGARSTDTQYF.